This note documents a single T cell receptor (beta chain) sequence. The antigen is unknown. This sample was taken from a study of identical twins. Findings and limits, study-wide: Invariant MAIT and iNKT cells could partly confound zero-insertion analyses. Where beta out-of-frame sequences were concerned, excess twin sharing was weaker. Carriage of fewer insertions was seen in abundant cord blood beta clonotypes, whereas memory repertoires showed none.

Addition of a universal primer site occurred through template switching, and cDNA carried unique molecular identifiers. TCRdb called the 5' RACE reads again in MiXCR, with one record for every CDR3 protein. This sample has 1.5 million or so distinct CDR3 sequences, with about 32% found just once. CDR1 and CDR2 (germline): MNHNY, SVGAGI (reference sequence). V was cut by 7 bases and J by 0 bases, with 10 bases left in between. CDR3 length: 14 residues. The sample taken for sequencing was cord blood. The receptor comes from a newborn girl in good health. This chain uses TRBV6-6 with TRBJ1-3; D not resolved. The CDR3 DNA is TGTGCCAGCAAGGGCACAAACTCTGGAAACACCATATATTTT. Protein sequence: CASKGTNSGNTIYF.